These 30 T cell receptor beta chains share one sample of origin, sequenced in a study of a mutant IDH1 vaccine in newly diagnosed glioma. Their specific antigens are unknown. Only in-frame clones appear in the TCRdb table, and some are missing; sequencing was by immunoSEQ multiplex PCR. The table records about 120,000 clones, about four fifths of them present only once. Time point noted: week 11, during vaccination. It was 300 ug of mutant IDH1 20-mer peptide that made up each vaccine dose, given with topical imiquimod. The sample was PBMCs, taken from a glioma patient whose treatment included an IDH1 peptide vaccine. These receptors were taken from a man between 40 and 49 years old with glioma.

The chain carries TRBV11-1 and TRBJ1-2; D uncertain. V lost 4 bases to trimming and J lost 6 bases, with 15 bases between them. CDR1 is SGHAT and CDR2 is FQDESV in the germline V gene (reference sequence). CDR3 length equals 14 residues. This chain's CDR3 is CASSSRPRGDGYTF. The CDR3 DNA reads as TGTGCCAGCAGCTCCCGGCCTCGAGGTGATGGCTACACCTTC.

The V call is TRBV5-6, the J call TRBJ2-4; D is ambiguous. CDR1 is SGHDT and CDR2 is YYEEEE in the germline V gene. This CDR3 has 13 residues. Trimming took 1 base from V and 0 from J, leaving 2 bases between them. In DNA form, the CDR3 reads TGTGCCAGCAGCTTGATAGCCAAAAACATTCAGTACTTC. Its protein product is CASSLIAKNIQYF.

The chain combines TRBV28 with TRBJ2-3, with D unclear. The CDR3 spans 14 residues. Germline CDR1 MDHEN, CDR2 SYDVKM. The germline V and J ends were trimmed by 2 bases and 8 bases, with 14 bases remaining between them. CDR3: CASSLTPEQITQYF. The CDR3 DNA sequence: TGTGCCAGCAGTTTAACCCCCGAACAGATTACGCAGTATTTT.

V gene TRBV5-6 combines with J gene TRBJ2-7, with D unresolved. V was clipped by 2 bases and J by 6 bases, with 12 bases between them. Germline values: CDR1 SGHDT, CDR2 YYEEEE. The CDR3 totals 13 residues. In DNA form, the CDR3 reads TGTGCCAGCAGCTTAGCACAGTTAGGCGAGCAGTACTTC. It translates to CASSLAQLGEQYF.

A few counts support this clone. The CDR3 loop is CAWSTGNEQFF. The CDR3 bases are TGTGCCTGGAGTACCGGCAATGAGCAGTTCTTC. The V call is TRBV30, the J call TRBJ2-1; no firm D call. The germline V and J ends were trimmed by 2 bases and 6 bases, with 5 bases remaining between them. CDR3 size: 11 residues. CDR1 and CDR2 (germline): GTSNPN, SVGIG (reference sequence).

This chain joins TRBV19 and TRBJ1-3; D remains ambiguous. The V end lost 0 bases, the J end lost 4 bases, and 13 bases lay between the germline ends. The length of the CDR3 is 16 residues. Germline CDR1 LNHDA, CDR2 SQIVND (reference sequence). The CDR3 sequence is CASSIDVGGPGNTIYF. CDR3 sequence (DNA): TGTGCCAGTAGTATAGATGTTGGAGGCCCAGGAAACACCATATATTTT.

The rearrangement joins TRBV10-3 to TRBJ2-1; possible D gene TRBD1, 6 bases. This CDR3 region has 14 residues. Trimming pared 7 bases from V and 0 bases from J, leaving 10 bases between. Germline V gene sequence: CDR1 ENHRY, CDR2 SYGVKD. CDR3 in DNA: TGTGCCATCAACCGGGACACCTCCTACAATGAGCAGTTCTTC. This translates into CAINRDTSYNEQFF.

This clone was seen just once. The rearrangement uses TRBV30 and TRBJ2-5; D possibly uses TRBD1 or TRBD2 (5 bases each). The CDR3 sequence is 16 residues long. From germline, CDR1 is GTSNPN and CDR2 SVGIG (reference sequence). V shed 0 bases and J shed 1 base, with 15 bases lying between them. The CDR3 protein is CAWSVLRRGAQETQYF. The CDR3 nucleotides are TGTGCCTGGAGTGTACTCCGAAGGGGAGCCCAAGAGACCCAGTACTTC.

DNA for the CDR3: TGTGCCAGCAGCTCCGGACGGCGAGAGCAGTTCTTC. Its protein is CASSSGRREQFF. The rearrangement links TRBV7-2 to TRBJ2-1; D is undetermined. V was pared by 4 bases and J by 10 bases, with 11 bases between. CDR1 is SGHTA, CDR2 FQGNSA, per germline. The CDR3 has 12 amino acids. Filled out from reference TRBV7-2 and TRBJ2-1, the complete variable domain reads GAGVSQSPSNKVTEKGKDVELRCDPISGHTALYWYRQSLGQGLEFLIYFQGNSAPDKSGLPSDRFSAERTGGSVSTLTIQRTQQEDSAVYLCASSSGRREQFFGPGTRLTVL.

This clone was found once. The gene calls are TRBV15 and TRBJ1-2, with a weak D call TRBD1 (5 bases). The V end lost 3 bases, the J end lost 10 bases, and 15 bases lay between the germline ends. Germline CDR1 and CDR2: LNHNV and YYDKDF (reference sequence). This CDR3 comprises 13 residues. CDR3 coding DNA: TGTGCCACCAGCAGCTTGTTACGGGGGGACTACACCTTC. Translated, it gives CATSSLLRGDYTF.

This sequence joins TRBV5-1 and TRBJ2-4; no clear D. Per germline, CDR1 SGHRS and CDR2 YFSETQ. This CDR3 is 14 amino acids long. V was cut by 4 bases and J by 0 bases, with 8 bases left in between. The DNA for the CDR3 is TGCGCCAGCAGCCTGACGGGAGCCAAAAACATTCAGTACTTC. Residues: CASSLTGAKNIQYF.

The chain combines TRBV4-3 with TRBJ1-2; 9 bases agree with TRBD1. V dropped 2 bases and J dropped 4; count of bases not matched to a gene: 11. Germline values: CDR1 LGHNA, CDR2 YSLEER. The CDR3 extends over 17 amino acids. Written as DNA, the CDR3 is TGCGCCAGCAGCCAATTTCGGACAGGGGAATATGGCTATGGCTACACCTTC. Its translation: CASSQFRTGEYGYGYTF.

The V gene is TRBV9, the J gene TRBJ2-1, with 10 bases that match TRBD2. Unmatched junction bases numbered 12, after V lost 4 bases and J lost 5 bases. This CDR3 comprises 17 residues. Looked up from germline, CDR1 is SGDLS and CDR2 is YYNGEE. In nucleotides, the CDR3 is TGTGCCAGCAGCACCAGCCTAGCGGGAGAGGAGGACAATGAGCAGTTCTTC. Translated, it gives CASSTSLAGEEDNEQFF. Using reference TRBV9 and TRBJ2-1 for the parts outside the CDR3, the full variable domain is DSGVTQTPKHLITATGQRVTLRCSPRSGDLSVYWYQQSLDQGLQFLIQYYNGEERAKGNILERFSAQQFPDLHSELNLSSLELGDSALYFCASSTSLAGEEDNEQFFGPGTRLTVL.

The V call is TRBV27, the J call TRBJ1-2; possibly TRBD1 for D (6 bases). Trimming shortened V by 3 bases and J by 7 bases, and 15 bases separated the two germline ends. The CDR3 consists of 14 residues. Looked up from germline, CDR1 is MNHEY and CDR2 is SMNVEV (reference sequence). The CDR3 DNA sequence: TGTGCCAGCAGTTTCTCGAAACAGGGATCTGGCTACACCTTC. Amino acid sequence: CASSFSKQGSGYTF.

CDR3 nucleotides: TGCGCCAGCAGCTCAACCGATCCGAACACTGAAGCTTTCTTT. Protein sequence: CASSSTDPNTEAFF. The chain couples TRBV5-1 to TRBJ1-1; D uncertain. There are 14 residues in the CDR3. V was cut by 3 bases and J by 1 base, with 10 bases left in between. Germline-derived CDR1 and CDR2 are SGHRS and YFSETQ.

This chain connects TRBV19 to TRBJ2-5, with 7 bases that match TRBD1. This CDR3 is 17 amino acids long. Per the germline V gene, CDR1 is LNHDA and CDR2 is SQIVND (reference sequence). V lost 5 bases, J lost 1 base, and 13 bases stayed unmatched. The CDR3 protein is CASSLKTGQSSQETQYF. In nucleotides, the CDR3 is TGTGCCAGTAGTCTCAAGACAGGGCAATCATCCCAAGAGACCCAGTACTTC.

V is TRBV5-4 and J is TRBJ2-1; D is perhaps TRBD2 (5 bases). V was shortened by 3 bases and J by 8 bases, with 12 bases between the two germline ends. The CDR3 contains 13 residues. CDR1 is SGHNT, CDR2 YYREEE, per germline (reference sequence). The DNA for the CDR3 is TGTGCCAGCAGCTCAAACACACTAGATGAGCAGTTCTTC. Residues: CASSSNTLDEQFF. The full variable domain, in which reference TRBV5-4 and TRBJ2-1 provide the parts outside the CDR3, is ETGVTQSPTHLIKTRGQQVTLRCSSQSGHNTVSWYQQALGQGPQFIFQYYREEENGRGNFPPRFSGLQFPNYSSELNVNALELDDSALYLCASSSNTLDEQFFGPGTRLTVL.

This chain connects TRBV2 to TRBJ1-6; 9 positions match TRBD1. V was pared by 3 bases and J by 14 bases, with 8 bases of the junction left unmatched. CDR1 and CDR2 (germline): SNHLY, FYNNEI. This CDR3 comprises 14 residues. CDR3 sequence: CASSDGTGILTLHF. The CDR3 DNA sequence: TGTGCCAGCAGTGATGGGACAGGGATCCTCACCCTCCACTTT.

This chain uses TRBV19 with TRBJ2-3; TRBD1 matches 7 bases. CDR3 length equals 16 residues. The germline V gene encodes CDR1 LNHDA and CDR2 SQIVND (reference sequence). V was clipped by 7 bases and J by 2 bases; unmatched bases: 12. CDR3 DNA sequence: TGTGCCAGTAATCTCTCACCCACAGGGGACACAGATACGCAGTATTTT. This sequence encodes CASNLSPTGDTDTQYF.

This chain links TRBV9 with TRBJ2-7; no firm D call. Germline lookup yields CDR1 SGDLS and CDR2 YYNGEE. Deletions cut 4 bases from V and 4 bases from J, with 6 bases between. This CDR3 is 11 amino acids long. The CDR3 here is CASSSNYEQYF. The CDR3 region has the DNA TGTGCCAGCAGCTCCAATTACGAGCAGTACTTC.

The chain is built from TRBV18 and TRBJ2-5; perhaps TRBD1 as D (6 bases). The CDR3 contains 14 residues. The germline gives CDR1 KGHSH, CDR2 LQKENI. V was shortened by 5 bases and J by 3 bases, with 13 bases between the two germline ends. The CDR3 is CASSSTGPEETQYF. The CDR3 coding sequence is TGTGCCAGCTCATCGACAGGACCAGAAGAGACCCAGTACTTC.

The V call is TRBV18, the J call TRBJ2-5; 14 bases fit TRBD2. V was pared by 0 bases and J by 5 bases, with 2 bases of the junction left unmatched. The CDR3 loop spans 16 amino acids. The germline V gene has CDR1 KGHSH and CDR2 LQKENI. The CDR3 loop reads CASSPPRLAGGETQYF. The CDR3 nucleotides are TGTGCCAGCTCACCACCTCGACTAGCGGGAGGGGAGACCCAGTACTTC.

The chain recombines TRBV6-5 with TRBJ2-2; D is perhaps TRBD1 or TRBD2 (5 bases each). The CDR3 is made up of 12 amino acids. V lost 8 bases and J 7 bases, leaving 11 bases between the germline ends. Germline CDR1 is MNHEY and CDR2 is SVGAGI. The CDR3 reads CASRDGGGELFF. CDR3 DNA: TGTGCCAGCCGGGACGGTGGCGGGGAGCTGTTTTTT.

This chain uses TRBV15 with TRBJ1-1; possible D gene TRBD1, 5 bases. The V and J ends lost 0 bases and 4 bases respectively, with 15 bases between them. In germline, CDR1 is LNHNV, CDR2 YYDKDF (reference sequence). The CDR3 covers 16 residues. CDR3 residues: CATSRELATVATEAFF. The CDR3, as DNA: TGTGCCACCAGCAGAGAATTGGCGACAGTTGCCACTGAAGCTTTCTTT.

The CDR3 sequence is CASSPRTGGLYGYTF. The CDR3 region has the DNA TGTGCCAGCAGCCCCCGGACAGGGGGCCTCTATGGCTACACCTTC. The chain joins TRBV5-6 to TRBJ1-2, with TRBD1 identical over 11 bases. Germline V gives CDR1 SGHDT, CDR2 YYEEEE. V trimming: 4 bases; J trimming: 4 bases; junction bases outside the gene matches: 6. The length of the CDR3 is 15 residues. The entire variable domain, with the rest obtained from reference TRBV5-6 and TRBJ1-2, is as follows: DAGVTQSPTHLIKTRGQQVTLRCSPKSGHDTVSWYQQALGQGPQFIFQYYEEEERQRGNFPDRFSGHQFPNYSSELNVNALLLGDSALYLCASSPRTGGLYGYTFGSGTRLTVV.

V usage is TRBV11-2 and J usage is TRBJ2-7; possibly TRBD1 for D (5 bases). The CDR3 is 14 amino acids. The V gene's germline CDR1 is SGHAT and CDR2 FQNNGV. Deletions cut 2 bases from V and 3 bases from J, with 11 bases between. CDR3 protein: CASSLRVRGYEQYF. Here the CDR3 DNA reads TGTGCCAGCAGCTTAAGGGTTAGGGGCTACGAGCAGTACTTC.

The rearrangement uses TRBV4-3 and TRBJ2-1; the D call may be TRBD1 or TRBD2 (5 bases each). The CDR3 length is 18 residues. CDR1 is LGHNA, CDR2 YSLEER, per germline. Trimming shortened V by 3 bases and J by 6 bases, and 24 bases separated the two germline ends. The CDR3 nucleotides are TGCGCCAGCAGCCACCGAAGCCACCGGGACCTCGGCTTCAATGAGCAGTTCTTC. Translated, it gives CASSHRSHRDLGFNEQFF.

V and J are TRBV7-2 and TRBJ1-2; possible D gene TRBD1, 5 bases. Germline loops: CDR1 SGHTA, CDR2 FQGNSA. The CDR3 totals 15 residues. Trimming shortened V by 4 bases and J by 2 bases, and 14 bases separated the two germline ends. DNA of the CDR3: TGTGCCAGCAGCTGGGACGTGGGGGGGAACTATGGCTACACCTTC. This encodes CASSWDVGGNYGYTF.

The rearrangement uses TRBV5-1 and TRBJ2-5; TRBD2 matches at 8 bases. Germline CDR1 reads SGHRS; CDR2 reads YFSETQ. The V and J ends lost 4 bases and 1 base, in that order; junction bases with no gene match: 3. This CDR3 comprises 14 residues. The DNA of the CDR3 is TGCGCCAGCAGCCCCGGGAGGGCCCAAGAGACCCAGTACTTC. Translated, it gives CASSPGRAQETQYF. The full variable domain, its missing parts supplied by reference TRBV5-1 and TRBJ2-5, is KAGVTQTPRYLIKTRGQQVTLSCSPISGHRSVSWYQQTPGQGLQFLFEYFSETQRNKGNFPGRFSGRQFSNSRSEMNVSTLELGDSALYLCASSPGRAQETQYFGPGTRLLVL.

This chain links TRBV6-1 with TRBJ1-2; no clear D gene. V lost 2 bases and J 2 bases, leaving 9 bases between the germline ends. The germline V gene has CDR1 MNHNS and CDR2 SASEGT. The CDR3 extends over 14 amino acids. Here the CDR3 DNA reads TGTGCCAGCAGTGAATCTGGCAGGAACTATGGCTACACCTTC. Translating it yields CASSESGRNYGYTF.